This entry describes one TCR beta chain. Its target is not known. These data originate in a study of regulatory T cells in long-lasting Graves disease. Looked up from germline, CDR1 is MGHRA and CDR2 is YSYEKL. There are 15 residues in the CDR3. Unmatched junction bases numbered 4, after V lost 0 bases and J lost 5 bases. Indicated time point: newly diagnosed GD, antithyroid drugs for less than 3 months. TCR sequences were obtained from RNA taken from PBMCs. Whole-study findings and limits: Authors noted too few samples as a limitation.

For TCR beta, libraries came from iRepertoire HTBI primers and Arm-PCR of CDR3 regions. TCRdb re-analysed the multiplex PCR reads in MiXCR, keeping a single row per CDR3 protein. The sample records about 530,000 distinct CDR3 sequences, 15% to 20% being singletons. These sequences were also reported in another study, on T cells in Graves' hyperthyroidism and ophthalmopathy.

Sequencing used peripheral blood mononuclear cells (PBMCs), obtained at new diagnosis, from a patient treated with antithyroid drugs. This chain links TRBV4-1 with TRBJ2-5; 9 bases are a match to TRBD2. The origin of this receptor is a woman aged 40 to 65 with Graves disease. The CDR3 here is CASSQDGSGGETQYF. CDR3 in DNA: TGCGCCAGCAGCCAAGACGGGAGCGGGGGGGAGACCCAGTACTTC.